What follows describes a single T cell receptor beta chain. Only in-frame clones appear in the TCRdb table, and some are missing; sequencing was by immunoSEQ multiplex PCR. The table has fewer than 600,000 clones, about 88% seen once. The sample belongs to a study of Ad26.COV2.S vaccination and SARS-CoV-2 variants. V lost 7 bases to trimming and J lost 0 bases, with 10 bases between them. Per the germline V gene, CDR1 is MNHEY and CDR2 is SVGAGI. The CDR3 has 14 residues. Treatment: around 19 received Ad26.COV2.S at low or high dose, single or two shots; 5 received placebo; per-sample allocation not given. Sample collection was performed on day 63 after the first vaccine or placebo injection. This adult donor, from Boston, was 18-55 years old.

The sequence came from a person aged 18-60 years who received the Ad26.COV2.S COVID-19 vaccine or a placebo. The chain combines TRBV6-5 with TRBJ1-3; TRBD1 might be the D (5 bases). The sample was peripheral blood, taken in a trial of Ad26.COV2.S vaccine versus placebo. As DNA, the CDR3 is TGTGCCAGCATTGGGGGGGGCTCTGGAAACACCATATATTTT. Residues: CASIGGGSGNTIYF.